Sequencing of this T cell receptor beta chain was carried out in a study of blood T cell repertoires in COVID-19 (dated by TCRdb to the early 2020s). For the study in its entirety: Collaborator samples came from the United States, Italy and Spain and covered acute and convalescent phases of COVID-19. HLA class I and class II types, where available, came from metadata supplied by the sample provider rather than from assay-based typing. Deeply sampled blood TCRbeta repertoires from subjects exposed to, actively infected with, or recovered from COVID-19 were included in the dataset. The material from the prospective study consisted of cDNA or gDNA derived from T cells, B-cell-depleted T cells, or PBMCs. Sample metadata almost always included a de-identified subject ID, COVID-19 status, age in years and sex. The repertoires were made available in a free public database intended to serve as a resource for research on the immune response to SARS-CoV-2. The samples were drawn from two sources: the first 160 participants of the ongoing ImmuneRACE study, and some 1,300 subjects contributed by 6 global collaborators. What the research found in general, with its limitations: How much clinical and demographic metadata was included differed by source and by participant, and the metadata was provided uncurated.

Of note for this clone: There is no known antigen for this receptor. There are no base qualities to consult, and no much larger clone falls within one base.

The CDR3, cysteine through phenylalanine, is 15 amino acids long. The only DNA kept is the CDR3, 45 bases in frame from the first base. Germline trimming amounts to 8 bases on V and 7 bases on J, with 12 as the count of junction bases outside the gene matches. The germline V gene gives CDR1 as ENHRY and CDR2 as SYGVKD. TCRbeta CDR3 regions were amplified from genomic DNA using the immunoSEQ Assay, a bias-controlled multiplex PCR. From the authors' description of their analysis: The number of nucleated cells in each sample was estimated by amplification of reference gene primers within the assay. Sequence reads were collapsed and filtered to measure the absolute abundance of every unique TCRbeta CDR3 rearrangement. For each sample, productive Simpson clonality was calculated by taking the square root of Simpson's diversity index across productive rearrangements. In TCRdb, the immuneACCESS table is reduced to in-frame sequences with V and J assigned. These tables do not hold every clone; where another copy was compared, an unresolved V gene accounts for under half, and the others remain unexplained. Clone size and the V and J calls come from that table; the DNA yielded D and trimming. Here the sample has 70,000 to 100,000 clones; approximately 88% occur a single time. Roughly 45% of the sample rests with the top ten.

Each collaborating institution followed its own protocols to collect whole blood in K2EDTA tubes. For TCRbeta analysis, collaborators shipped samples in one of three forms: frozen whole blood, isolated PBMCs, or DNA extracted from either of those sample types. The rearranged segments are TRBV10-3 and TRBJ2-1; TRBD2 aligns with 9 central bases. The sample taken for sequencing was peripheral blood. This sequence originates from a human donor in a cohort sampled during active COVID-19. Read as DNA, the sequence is TGTGCCATCCCCGCGGGGGGGTATGATCGGAATGAGCAGTTCTTC. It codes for CAIPAGGYDRNEQFF.